The 8 T cell receptor beta chains listed next were all sequenced from one sample in a study of patients and donors after allogeneic stem cell transplantation. TCRdb reprocessed the RT-PCR reads with MiXCR, giving one entry per CDR3 protein. The table shows over 400,000 distinct CDR3 sequences, with 15% to 20% occurring only once. Sequences were obtained from blood, either unsorted or a sorted T cell fraction (not recorded which). These receptors all stem from a human donor who was either an allogeneic HSCT recipient or a stem cell or donor lymphocyte infusion donor (not recorded which). It is not recorded whose cells these are; they may come from a transplant donor.

This clonotype was counted at least ten times. J is TRBJ2-1 and V is TRBV12-3 or TRBV12-4, with D tentatively TRBD1 or TRBD2 (5 bases each). There are 14 residues in the CDR3. Trimming cost V 3 bases and J 8 bases, with 14 bases left between them. CDR3 nucleotides: TGTGCCAGCAGTTTGGGGCTAGCTCTCTATGAGCAGTTCTTC. It codes for CASSLGLALYEQFF.

The V and J genes are TRBV20-1 and TRBJ2-2, with 11 positions matching TRBD2. J gave up 5 bases and V 3 bases, and 8 bases lay outside the gene matches. Germline CDR1 is DFQATT and CDR2 is SNEGSKA (reference sequence). The CDR3 spans 16 residues. The CDR3 here is CSARETSGRKTGELFF. CDR3 DNA: TGCAGTGCTAGGGAAACTAGCGGGAGAAAAACCGGGGAGCTGTTTTTT.

This clonotype was observed a few times. This chain joins TRBV7-8 and TRBJ2-7; 9 nucleotides line up with TRBD2. From germline, CDR1 is SGHVS and CDR2 FQNEAQ. This CDR3 has 20 amino acids. V was pared by 0 bases and J by 0 bases, with 15 bases of the junction left unmatched. The CDR3 protein is CASSLALGGGARFSSYEQYF. The DNA for the CDR3 is TGTGCCAGCAGCTTAGCCCTGGGCGGGGGGGCAAGGTTCAGCTCCTACGAGCAGTACTTC.

This clonotype appeared a few times. The rearrangement links TRBV12-3 or TRBV12-4 to TRBJ1-2; 10 bases align to TRBD1. The trim removed 6 bases at V and 8 bases at J, leaving 3 bases unmatched. This CDR3 has 12 amino acids. The CDR3 DNA sequence: TGTGCCAGCAGAGGACAGGGGGTCGGCTACACCTTC. Translation gives CASRGQGVGYTF.

The table lists this clonotype with a few counts. This chain uses TRBV10-3 with TRBJ2-3, with 8 bases aligning to TRBD2. This CDR3 is built from 19 residues. The V gene's germline CDR1 is ENHRY and CDR2 SYGVKD. The V and J ends lost 6 bases and 4 bases, in that order; junction bases with no gene match: 21. CDR3 amino acids: CAIRKRLPPPAGDPDTQYF. In DNA, the CDR3 is TGTGCCATCAGGAAGAGACTCCCCCCCCCAGCGGGAGATCCAGATACGCAGTATTTT.

Ten or more counts support this clonotype. V usage is TRBV12-3 or TRBV12-4 and J usage is TRBJ2-7; 7 nucleotides align to TRBD1. After removal of 6 bases from V and 3 bases from J, the junction contained 2 bases not matched to a gene. The CDR3 totals 12 residues. CDR3 in amino acids: CASSDRVYEQYF. The DNA of the CDR3 is TGTGCCAGCAGCGACAGGGTCTACGAGCAGTACTTC.

The chain recombines TRBV5-1 with TRBJ2-2; 10 bases agree with TRBD1. Germline V gene sequence: CDR1 SGHRS, CDR2 YFSETQ. The J segment lost 6 bases and the V segment lost 4 bases, leaving 9 bases of the junction unmatched. The CDR3 runs 16 residues. The CDR3 region is CASSSPGQGNSGELFF. CDR3 coding DNA: TGCGCCAGCAGCAGTCCGGGACAGGGGAATTCCGGGGAGCTGTTTTTT.

The V and J genes are TRBV20-1 and TRBJ1-1; TRBD1 matches 11 bases. This CDR3 is built from 16 residues. Germline-derived CDR1 and CDR2 are DFQATT and SNEGSKA (reference sequence). After removal of 2 bases from V and 1 base from J, the junction contained 6 bases not matched to a gene. Here the CDR3 DNA reads TGCAGTGCTAGACGGACAGGGGGCTCTCGGAACACTGAAGCTTTCTTT. Amino acids: CSARRTGGSRNTEAFF.